Listed below are T cell receptor beta chains from one sample, sequenced in a study of control samples from healthy donors and cancer patients. Here immunoSEQ multiplex PCR was the method, and the copy in TCRdb shows in-frame clones only, minus some. In the table there are around 94,000 clones, 92% of which are singletons. The source material was blood. These receptors were obtained from a woman younger than 30 in good health. Both conserved end residues are part of each CDR3. D genes are given only for firm matches.

j_gene | v_gene | d_gene | CDR3aa
TRBJ2-2 | TRBV6-5 | NA | CASSYTTNTGELFF
TRBJ2-2 | TRBV4-2 | TRBD2 | CASSQAGGPDTGELFF
TRBJ1-3 | TRBV19 | NA | CASSSTGSGNTIYF
TRBJ2-7 | TRBV6-5 | NA | CASTEGWAEEQYF
TRBJ2-7 | TRBV6-2/TRBV6-3 | TRBD2 | CASSYTGGTYEQYF
TRBJ2-5 | TRBV5-6 | NA | CASSLDYQETQYF
TRBJ2-3 | TRBV30 | TRBD2 | CAWGLAGGPGTQYF
TRBJ1-5 | TRBV30 | NA | CAWSVGGYQPQHF
TRBJ2-5 | TRBV19 | TRBD1 | CASSPRTGGKETQYF
TRBJ1-1 | TRBV6-1 | NA | CASSEKSQGLNTEAFF
TRBJ2-7 | TRBV7-8 | NA | CASSAGTGYEQYF
TRBJ2-7 | TRBV6-1 | TRBD2 | CASSEGLGTSRSEQYF
TRBJ1-1 | TRBV5-6 | NA | CASSFLRASDEAFF
TRBJ1-2 | TRBV25-1 | NA | CASSDGTTYGYTF
TRBJ2-1 | TRBV11-2 | NA | CASSHPPSYNEQFF
TRBJ2-7 | TRBV19 | TRBD2 | CASSPLAGVGYEQYF
TRBJ2-1 | TRBV3-1/TRBV3-2 | TRBD1 | CASSPPPVGQGYNEQFF
TRBJ2-3 | TRBV9 | NA | CASSVISTDTQYF
TRBJ1-2 | TRBV6-5 | NA | CASTTAYNYGYTF
TRBJ2-1 | TRBV5-1 | TRBD2 | CASSFLAGSSYNEQFF
TRBJ1-2 | TRBV4-2 | NA | CASSQEGPDGYTF
TRBJ2-7 | TRBV18 | NA | CASSLRDLGHYEQYF
TRBJ1-2 | TRBV28 | TRBD1 | CASSLLVGGYYGYTF
TRBJ2-5 | TRBV5-1 | NA | CASSLAQGSQETQYF
TRBJ1-2 | TRBV19 | NA | CASRSQANYGYTF
TRBJ2-7 | TRBV29-1 | NA | CSARPSDYEQYF
TRBJ2-5 | TRBV6-5 | NA | CASSYSWETQYF
TRBJ2-7 | TRBV5-6 | NA | CASSLWPGPEQYF
TRBJ1-4 | TRBV4-3 | NA | CASSQDRERDEKLFF